The 9 T cell receptor beta chains in this list originate from one sample, sequenced in a study of T cells in Graves' hyperthyroidism and ophthalmopathy. Researchers amplified the TCR beta CDR3 regions from RNA transcripts. First-round RT-PCR targeting the TCR CDR3 was performed with the HTBI primer set. Each CDR3 protein gets one entry after TCRdb re-called the multiplex PCR reads with MiXCR. The repertoire holds 250,000 to 400,000 distinct CDR3 sequences, roughly an eighth seen once, with 34% in the top ten. The sample was blood. All receptors come from a woman between 40 and 50 years old with Graves' ophthalmopathy.

This clonotype has a count of ten or more. V and J are TRBV12-5 and TRBJ2-1, with a possible D match to TRBD2 (5 bases). Germline loops: CDR1 LGHNT, CDR2 FRNRAP. CDR3 size: 12 residues. The germline V and J ends were trimmed by 6 bases and 7 bases, with 10 bases remaining between them. The CDR3 region is CASGKTRNEQFF. Here the CDR3 DNA reads TGTGCTAGTGGCAAAACTAGGAATGAGCAGTTCTTC. Together with reference TRBV12-5 and TRBJ2-1, the CDR3 gives the full variable domain: DARVTQTPRHKVTEMGQEVTMRCQPILGHNTVFWYRQTMMQGLELLAYFRNRAPLDDSGMPKDRFSAEMPDATLATLKIQPSEPRDSAVYFCASGKTRNEQFFGPGTRLTVL.

The rearrangement joins TRBV7-9 to TRBJ2-2, with a possible D match to TRBD1 (6 bases). Germline V gives CDR1 SEHNR, CDR2 FQNEAQ (reference sequence). The ends were cut back, 3 bases at V and 4 bases at J, with 12 bases in the middle. This CDR3 region has 15 residues. Here the CDR3 reads CASSFQGLGTGELFF. CDR3 sequence (DNA): TGTGCCAGCAGCTTTCAGGGGCTGGGCACCGGGGAGCTGTTTTTT.

This clonotype was observed many times. This chain links TRBV7-2 with TRBJ1-6, with D perhaps matching TRBD1 (5 bases). The CDR3 is made up of 15 amino acids. Trimming took off 5 bases at V and 10 bases at J, with 18 bases between the two ends. CDR1 and CDR2 from the germline V gene are SGHTA and FQGNSA. The CDR3: CASSLGQGYRSPLHF. The CDR3 DNA reads TGTGCCAGCAGCCTAGGGCAGGGTTACAGGTCACCCCTCCACTTT.

The chain couples TRBV6-2 or TRBV6-3 to TRBJ1-3, with unresolved D. Germline V lookup: CDR1 MNHEY, CDR2 SVGEGT. V was shortened by 5 bases and J by 0 bases, with 14 bases between the two germline ends. The CDR3 has 16 residues. The CDR3 loop reads CASSALTASSGNTIYF. CDR3 sequence (DNA): TGTGCCAGCAGTGCGCTAACTGCAAGCTCTGGAAACACCATATATTTT.

As concerns this clonotype: A much more abundant neighbour one base away suggests this may be a read error. The chain carries TRBV27 and TRBJ2-1; 9 bases agree with TRBD1. The CDR3 loop spans 17 amino acids. Germline V gene sequence: CDR1 MNHEY, CDR2 SMNVEV (reference sequence). CDR3 in amino acids: CASSFIKGQGLGNGQFF. In DNA, the CDR3 is TGTGCCAGCAGTTTTATTAAGGGACAGGGTTTGGGGAATGGGCAGTTCTTC.

This clonotype has more than one count but fewer than ten. The conserved phenylalanine or tryptophan is not found at the CDR3 terminus, so this likely reflects a read error. The chain employs TRBV28 and TRBJ1-2, with TRBD1 as a possible D gene (6 bases). V gave up 3 bases and J gave up 2 bases, with 10 bases separating them. The CDR3 totals 14 residues. CDR1 and CDR2 from the germline V gene are MDHEN and SYDVKM. Written as DNA, the CDR3 is TGTGCCAGCAGTTTGGGGGACACCAACTATGGCTACACCCTC. Protein sequence: CASSLGDTNYGYTL.

This clonotype was counted at least ten times. The gene calls are TRBV6-1 and TRBJ2-5; 10 nucleotides agree with TRBD2. The CDR3 has 13 residues. V trimming: 7 bases; J trimming: 6 bases; junction bases outside the gene matches: 5. Germline lookup yields CDR1 MNHNS and CDR2 SASEGT. The CDR3 protein is CASMPGLAQTQYF. The DNA for the CDR3 is TGTGCCAGCATGCCGGGACTAGCGCAGACCCAGTACTTC.

At least ten counts were recorded for this clonotype. The chain joins TRBV11-2 to TRBJ2-7; possibly TRBD1 or TRBD2 for D (5 bases each). Germline lookup yields CDR1 SGHAT and CDR2 FQNNGV. The CDR3 has 15 amino acids. Trimming cost V 3 bases and J 7 bases, with 19 bases left between them. This chain's CDR3 is CASSLVLRDGTEQYF. In nucleotides, the CDR3 is TGTGCCAGCAGCTTGGTTCTAAGGGACGGCACGGAGCAGTACTTC.

The chain recombines TRBV30 with TRBJ2-7; 13 bases agree with TRBD2. Trimming cost V 1 base and J 7 bases; bases outside gene matches: 10. CDR3 length equals 16 residues. CDR1 and CDR2 from the germline V gene are GTSNPN and SVGIG (reference sequence). CDR3 sequence (DNA): TGTGCCTGGAGTGACACCGGGACTAGCGGGGCGGGGGAGCAGTACTTC. Translating gives CAWSDTGTSGAGEQYF.